The following is a TCR beta chain sequence with its context. Its antigen remains unknown. The sample is drawn from a study of cytomegalovirus exposure and HLA in healthy donors. At the level of the study: When 398 donors were genotyped, approximately 80% of them were found to fall in the Caucasian-associated ancestry cluster. Study conclusions and caveats: Reports indicate that TCR beta sequences accurately predicted the HLA-A and HLA-B alleles of most subjects. In a later analysis, the majority of CMV-associated beta chains seemingly showed HLA restriction. Researchers had no immune exposure information except CMV serostatus available.

Primers included in the PCR were 60 Vbeta and 13 Jbeta primers. The table came from immunoSEQ multiplex PCR; TCRdb's copy has only in-frame clones and leaves some out. The table includes a few hundred thousand clones, 75% detected once. The CDR3 length is 15 residues. Germline-derived CDR1 and CDR2 are SGDLS and YYNGEE. Germline trimming cut 2 bases from V and 3 bases from J; bases unmatched to any gene: 8. Sequenced input: PBMCs. The sequence came from a woman aged 30 to 39 in good health and CMV-seronegative. The chain joins TRBV9 to TRBJ2-7; TRBD2 aligns across 7 bases. CDR3 coding DNA: TGTGCCAGCAGCGTCTCTAGCGGCCCCAACTACGAGCAGTACTTC. This gives the protein CASSVSSGPNYEQYF.